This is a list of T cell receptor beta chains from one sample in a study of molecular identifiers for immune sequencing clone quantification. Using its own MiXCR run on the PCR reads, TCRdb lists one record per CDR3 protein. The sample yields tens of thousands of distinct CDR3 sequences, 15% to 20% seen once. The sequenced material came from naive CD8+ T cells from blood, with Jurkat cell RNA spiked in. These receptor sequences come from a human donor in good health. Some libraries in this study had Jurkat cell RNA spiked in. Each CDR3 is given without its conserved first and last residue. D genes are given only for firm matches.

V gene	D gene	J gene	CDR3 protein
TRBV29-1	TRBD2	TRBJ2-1	SVAALTSGRVDEQF
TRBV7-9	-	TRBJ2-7	ASSSNSYEQY
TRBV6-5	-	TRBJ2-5	ASSFTGGGPRETQY
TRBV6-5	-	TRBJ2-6	ATGFGSGANVLT
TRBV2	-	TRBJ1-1	ASDRGVEAF
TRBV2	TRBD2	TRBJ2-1	ASRLSSGSGYNEQF
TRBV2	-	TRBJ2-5	ASSERALQETQY
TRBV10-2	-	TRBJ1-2	ASSEWGEDGYT
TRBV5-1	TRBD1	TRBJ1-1	ASGQGATEAF
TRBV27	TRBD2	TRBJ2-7	ASSSTSGRAFREQY
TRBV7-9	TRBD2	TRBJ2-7	ASSPRTSYEQY
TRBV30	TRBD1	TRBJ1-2	AWTPPTGGSEGYT
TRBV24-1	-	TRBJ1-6	ATSENLNSPLH
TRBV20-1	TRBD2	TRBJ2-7	SAWRVERDGSYEQY
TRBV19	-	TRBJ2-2	ASSIRPGPLAGELF
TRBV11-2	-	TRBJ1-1	ASSDQAGGTGLTYETEAF
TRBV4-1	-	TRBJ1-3	ASSHGAKSGNTIY
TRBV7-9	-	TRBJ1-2	ASSFGRGAYGYT
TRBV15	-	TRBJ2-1	ATSSGTSTRQF
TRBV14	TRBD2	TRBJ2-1	ASSQPREGLDEQF
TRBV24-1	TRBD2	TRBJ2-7	ATSASGLTYEQY
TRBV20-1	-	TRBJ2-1	APRRVNEQF
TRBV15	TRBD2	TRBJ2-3	ATSTTSGVTDTQY
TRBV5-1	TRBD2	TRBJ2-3	ASSPGWTSGTDTQY
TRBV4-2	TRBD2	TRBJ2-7	ASSHAGEPLDEQY
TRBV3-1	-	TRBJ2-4	ASSPVVAKNIQY
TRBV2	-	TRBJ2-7	ASRYGNEQY
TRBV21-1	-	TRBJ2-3	ASNIPEVRAYTDTQY
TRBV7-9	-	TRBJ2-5	ASRPRLVQETQY
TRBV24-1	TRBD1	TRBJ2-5	ATSDPDREETQY
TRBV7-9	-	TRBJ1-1	ASSLDLIGANTEAF
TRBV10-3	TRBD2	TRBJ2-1	AIGSGGVDEQF
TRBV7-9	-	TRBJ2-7	ASSVGTVYEQY
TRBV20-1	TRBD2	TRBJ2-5	SARGIVVGREWYQETQY
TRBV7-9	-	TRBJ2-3	ASAQGALKLAGYIADTQY